The T cell receptor beta chain under discussion was sequenced for a study of T cells in Graves' hyperthyroidism and ophthalmopathy. About this clonotype: This may be a read error, as it is one base from a much larger clone.

RNA transcripts provided the source from which TCR beta CDR3 regions were amplified. First-round RT-PCR with HTBI primers amplified the TCR CDR3 region. TCRdb recomputed calls from the multiplex PCR reads with MiXCR, one row per CDR3 protein. The table lists hundreds of thousands of distinct CDR3 sequences, 15% to 19% of them singletons. The CDR3 extends over 21 amino acids. Per germline, CDR1 DFQATT and CDR2 SNEGSKA (reference sequence). This clonotype was sampled from a woman between 18 and 29 years old with Graves' hyperthyroidism that later progressed to Graves' ophthalmopathy. Sequences were obtained from blood. The chain is built from TRBV20-1 and TRBJ2-7, with D tentatively TRBD1 (8 bases). CDR3: CSAREGLRDRRAGLRTYELYF. Written as DNA, the CDR3 is TGCAGTGCTAGAGAGGGTTTGCGGGACAGGCGAGCGGGACTAAGGACCTACGAGCTGTACTTC.